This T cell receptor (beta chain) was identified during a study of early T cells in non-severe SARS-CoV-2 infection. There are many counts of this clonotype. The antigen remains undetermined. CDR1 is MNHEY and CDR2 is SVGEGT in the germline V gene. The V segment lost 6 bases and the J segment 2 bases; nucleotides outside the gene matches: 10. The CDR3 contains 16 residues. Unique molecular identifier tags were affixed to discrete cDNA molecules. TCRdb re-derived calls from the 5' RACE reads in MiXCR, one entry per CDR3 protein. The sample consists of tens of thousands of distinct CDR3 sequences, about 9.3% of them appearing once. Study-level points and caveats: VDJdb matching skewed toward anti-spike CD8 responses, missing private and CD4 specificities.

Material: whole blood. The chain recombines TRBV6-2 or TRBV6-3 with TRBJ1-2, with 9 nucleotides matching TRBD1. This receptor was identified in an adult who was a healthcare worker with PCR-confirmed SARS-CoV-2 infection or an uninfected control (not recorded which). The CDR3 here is CASRRPGTGMNYGYTF. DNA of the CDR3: TGTGCCAGCAGACGCCCCGGGACAGGGATGAACTATGGCTACACCTTC.